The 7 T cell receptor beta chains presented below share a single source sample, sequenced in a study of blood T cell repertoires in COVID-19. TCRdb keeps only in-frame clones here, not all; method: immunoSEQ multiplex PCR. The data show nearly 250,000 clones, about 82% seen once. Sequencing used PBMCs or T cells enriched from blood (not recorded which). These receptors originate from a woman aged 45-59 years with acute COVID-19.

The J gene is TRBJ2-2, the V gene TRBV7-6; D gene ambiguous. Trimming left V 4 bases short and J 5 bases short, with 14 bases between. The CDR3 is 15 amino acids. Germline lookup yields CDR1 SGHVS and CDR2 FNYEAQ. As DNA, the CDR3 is TGTGCCAGCAGCTCTACCCTCGGTGCAACCGGGGAGCTGTTTTTT. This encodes CASSSTLGATGELFF.

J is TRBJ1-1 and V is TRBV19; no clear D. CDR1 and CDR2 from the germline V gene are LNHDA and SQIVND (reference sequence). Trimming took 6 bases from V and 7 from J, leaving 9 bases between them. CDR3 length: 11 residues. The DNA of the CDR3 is TGTGCCAGTAGAGAGGAAGTTGAAGCTTTCTTT. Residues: CASREEVEAFF.

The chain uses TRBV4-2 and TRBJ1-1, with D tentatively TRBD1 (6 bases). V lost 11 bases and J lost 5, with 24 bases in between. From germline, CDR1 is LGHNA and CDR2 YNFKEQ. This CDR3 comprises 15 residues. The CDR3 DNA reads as TGTGCCCCTACTAGGAGAGGCAGGGGAAGGACTGAAGCTTTCTTT. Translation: CAPTRRGRGRTEAFF.

CDR3 protein: CASSNGGVSYEQYF. DNA of the CDR3: TGTGCCAGCAGCAACGGGGGGGTATCCTACGAGCAGTACTTC. The V gene is TRBV7-2, the J gene TRBJ2-7, with 8 positions matching TRBD2. Germline V lookup: CDR1 SGHTA, CDR2 FQGNSA. The V and J ends lost 5 bases and 1 base, in that order; junction bases with no gene match: 4. The CDR3 is 14 amino acids.

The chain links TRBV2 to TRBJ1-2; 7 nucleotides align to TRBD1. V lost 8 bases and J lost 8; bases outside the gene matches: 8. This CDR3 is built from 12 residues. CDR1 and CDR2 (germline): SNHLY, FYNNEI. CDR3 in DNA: TGTGCCAGCTGGGACAGTGGGAACGGCTACACCTTC. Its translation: CASWDSGNGYTF.

The chain's CDR3 is CASSTQGLDVGGYTF. The DNA of the CDR3 is TGTGCCAGTAGTACACAGGGGCTGGATGTAGGTGGCTACACCTTC. This chain uses TRBV19 with TRBJ1-2; 7 nucleotides agree with TRBD1. This CDR3 contains 15 residues. V was clipped by 4 bases and J by 7 bases; unmatched bases: 12. The germline CDR1 and CDR2 sequences are LNHDA and SQIVND (reference sequence).

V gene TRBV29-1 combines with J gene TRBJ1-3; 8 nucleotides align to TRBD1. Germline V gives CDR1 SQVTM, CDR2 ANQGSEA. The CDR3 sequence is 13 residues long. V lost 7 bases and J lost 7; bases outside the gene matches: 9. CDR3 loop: CSALRQGSNTIYF. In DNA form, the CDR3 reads TGCAGCGCCCTAAGACAGGGGTCTAACACCATATATTTT.